This TCR beta chain was profiled in a study of blood T cell repertoires in COVID-19. For the study at large: Samples of COVID-19 (acute and convalescent) were obtained from the United States, Italy and Spain. PBMCs, B-cell-depleted T cells, or T cells were the source of the cDNA or gDNA that made up the material.

Deletions cut 4 bases from V and 2 bases from J, with 21 bases between. The germline gives CDR1 MDHEN, CDR2 SYDVKM. The CDR3 contains 19 residues. In the original analysis: It was from reference gene primer amplification that nucleated cell counts were estimated. Produced via immunoSEQ multiplex PCR; TCRdb's table is partial and in-frame only. V, J and clone size are those of that table, while D and trimming were read from the DNA. The table shows fewer than 300,000 clones, with approximately 92% occurring only once. Patients in Seattle were enrolled during active infection, then followed longitudinally.

This chain joins TRBV28 and TRBJ1-6, with a weak D call TRBD1 (6 bases). Sequences were obtained from peripheral blood. The sequence derives from a young adult with COVID-19, enrolled during active disease. The CDR3 bases are TGTGCCAGCAGTTCCCCGACAGGTCCCAGCGCCGCCTATAATTCACCCCTCCACTTT. Protein: CASSSPTGPSAAYNSPLHF.